These 30 T cell receptor beta chains were all obtained from the same sample, sequenced in a study of CD8+CD57+ T cells in acquired aplastic anemia. CDR3 and TCR beta VDJ profiling relied on genomic DNA as the template. Each CDR3 protein is one row after TCRdb ran MiXCR on the reads. The sample carries a few hundred thousand distinct CDR3 sequences, about a third recorded once. Those patients picked for sequencing had displayed CD8+CD57+ cell expansion on flow cytometry. The sequencing sample was made of sorted CD4+, CD8+, or CD8+CD57+ T cells (not recorded which) from PBMCs. These receptors were taken from a human donor with aplastic anemia.

This clonotype was detected a few times. Given a much more abundant clone one base away, this may be a read error. The chain is built from TRBV2 and TRBJ1-5; D perhaps matches TRBD1 (6 bases). Germline lookup yields CDR1 SNHLY and CDR2 FYNNEI. CDR3 length: 13 amino acids. DNA for the CDR3: TGTGCCAGCAGTGGGACAGAGAATCAGCCCCAGCGTTTT. Its protein product is CASSGTENQPQRF.

A word on this clonotype: A much larger clone is a single base away; this may be a read error. The genes are TRBV9 and TRBJ2-1; D is unclear. The CDR3 consists of 13 residues. Germline CDR1 and CDR2: SGDLS and YYNGEE. CDR3 coding DNA: TGTGCCAGCAGCGTAGGGCTGGTCAATGAGCAGCTCTTC. Its translation is CASSVGLVNEQLF.

The rearrangement links TRBV3-1 to TRBJ1-2; weak D call: TRBD1 (5 bases). Germline CDR1 LGHDT, CDR2 YNNKEL (reference sequence). V dropped 4 bases and J dropped 2 bases, with 29 bases sitting between them. This CDR3 has 20 amino acids. The CDR3: CASSLGRVSGRLSPNYGYTF. The CDR3 nucleotides are TGTGCCAGCAGCCTAGGCAGGGTGTCGGGCAGGCTTTCACCCAACTATGGCTACACCTTC.

This clonotype occurred a few times. V usage is TRBV7-9 and J usage is TRBJ1-1; D is unclear. V was cut by 3 bases and J by 6 bases, with 5 bases left in between. CDR3 size: 11 residues. From germline, CDR1 is SEHNR and CDR2 FQNEAQ (reference sequence). The CDR3 DNA sequence: TGTGCCAGCAGCTTTACCTCTGAAGCTTTCTTT. It codes for CASSFTSEAFF.

This clonotype has more than one count but fewer than ten. The rearrangement joins TRBV10-2 to TRBJ1-4; D is unclear. This CDR3 region has 13 residues. CDR1 is WSHSY and CDR2 is SAAADI in the germline V gene. The V end lost 6 bases, the J end lost 1 base, and 6 bases lay between the germline ends. The CDR3 protein is CASRIGTNEKLFF. The CDR3 nucleotides read TGCGCCAGCAGGATCGGAACTAATGAAAAACTGTTTTTT.

The chain carries TRBV20-1 and TRBJ1-5, with 10 bases lining up with TRBD1. The CDR3 runs 18 residues. Per the germline V gene, CDR1 is DFQATT and CDR2 is SNEGSKA (reference sequence). J was trimmed by 2 bases and V by 0 bases; bases with no gene match: 10. The CDR3 coding sequence is TGCAGTGCTAGAGATATCGGGACAGGGGAGGTAGGCAATCAGCCCCAGCATTTT. This gives the protein CSARDIGTGEVGNQPQHF.

This clonotype was detected ten times or more. V and J are TRBV20-1 and TRBJ2-5; 7 positions match TRBD1. Germline assignment: CDR1 DFQATT and CDR2 SNEGSKA (reference sequence). The CDR3 has 13 amino acids. V gave up 6 bases and J gave up 2 bases; unmatched junction bases: 6. DNA for the CDR3: TGCAGTGCGAACAGGGGTCGGCAAGAGACCCAGTACTTC. This encodes CSANRGRQETQYF.

This clonotype showed up just a few times. J is TRBJ2-2 and V is TRBV7-8; D unclear. This CDR3 contains 13 residues. Trimming took off 6 bases at V and 2 bases at J, with 7 bases between the two ends. Germline loops: CDR1 SGHVS, CDR2 FQNEAQ. The CDR3 DNA sequence: TGTGCCAGCAGTGGAAGAAACACCGGGGAGCTGTTTTTT. It translates to CASSGRNTGELFF.

This clonotype was counted between two and nine times. This rearrangement joins TRBV4-2 to TRBJ1-2; 7 bases fit TRBD1. Unmatched junction bases numbered 14, after V lost 6 bases and J lost 1 base. Germline V gives CDR1 LGHNA, CDR2 YNFKEQ. This CDR3 contains 17 residues. The CDR3 DNA reads as TGTGCCAGCAGACTCCGGACAGGCTATTGGGATAACTATGGCTACACCTTC. It codes for CASRLRTGYWDNYGYTF.

This clonotype was picked up many times. The rearrangement joins TRBV4-2 to TRBJ1-6; weak D call: TRBD1 (5 bases). The CDR3 sequence is 15 residues long. Germline CDR1 is LGHNA and CDR2 is YNFKEQ. Trimming cost V 1 base and J 7 bases, with 11 bases left between them. The CDR3 sequence: CASSQAKGPNSPLHF. DNA for the CDR3: TGTGCCAGCAGCCAAGCAAAGGGGCCGAATTCACCCCTCCACTTT.

The sample holds a few counts of this clonotype. The chain employs TRBV10-2 and TRBJ1-1; 7 nucleotides align to TRBD1. This CDR3 has 13 residues. In germline, CDR1 is WSHSY, CDR2 SAAADI. Trimming removed 8 bases from V and 0 bases from J; junction bases left unmatched: 3. In DNA form, the CDR3 reads TGCGCCAGCCTGGGACAGATGAACACTGAAGCTTTCTTT. Translated: CASLGQMNTEAFF.

This clonotype was detected only a few times. The V gene is TRBV18, the J gene TRBJ1-3, with TRBD1 matching over 7 bases. This CDR3 comprises 15 residues. V was pared by 1 base and J by 4 bases, with 4 bases of the junction left unmatched. The V gene's germline CDR1 is KGHSH and CDR2 LQKENI. CDR3: CASSPQGAQGNTIYF. CDR3 coding DNA: TGTGCCAGCTCACCACAGGGGGCTCAAGGAAACACCATATATTTT.

This clonotype occurred many times. This rearrangement joins TRBV25-1 to TRBJ2-7, with 7 bases fitting TRBD1. Germline CDR1 is MGHDK and CDR2 is SYGVNS. Unmatched junction bases numbered 7, after V lost 5 bases and J lost 3 bases. This CDR3 has 14 residues. The CDR3 is CASSPRTGYYEQYF. The CDR3 DNA sequence: TGTGCCAGCAGTCCTCGGACAGGTTACTACGAGCAGTACTTC.

The chain has TRBV12-3 or TRBV12-4 and TRBJ1-1, with a tentative D call TRBD1 (5 bases). The CDR3 loop spans 14 amino acids. V dropped 3 bases and J dropped 0 bases, with 8 bases sitting between them. The CDR3 protein is CASSFSRVNTEAFF. DNA of the CDR3: TGTGCCAGCAGTTTCAGCAGGGTGAACACTGAAGCTTTCTTT.

This clonotype was found a few times. CDR3 amino acids: CAISQGRESPLHF. The DNA of the CDR3 is TGTGCCATCAGTCAGGGGAGAGAGTCACCCCTCCACTTT. The chain has TRBV10-3 and TRBJ1-6, with D perhaps TRBD1 (6 bases). Germline CDR1 is ENHRY and CDR2 is SYGVKD. CDR3 length: 13 residues. The V and J ends lost 5 bases and 10 bases respectively, with 12 bases between them.

This clonotype was recorded once. The rearrangement joins TRBV25-1 to TRBJ2-5, with a tentative D call TRBD2 (5 bases). V was clipped by 2 bases and J by 1 base, with 14 bases between them. This CDR3 contains 16 residues. The germline V gene encodes CDR1 MGHDK and CDR2 SYGVNS. CDR3 DNA sequence: TGTGCCAGCAGTGAAGGGAGTTTGGAGCGCCAAGAGACCCAGTACTTC. Amino acids: CASSEGSLERQETQYF.

The chain recombines TRBV20-1 with TRBJ2-1, with D hard to call. Trimming cost V 2 bases and J 5 bases, with 7 bases left between them. In germline, CDR1 is DFQATT, CDR2 SNEGSKA (reference sequence). CDR3 length: 12 residues. The CDR3 nucleotides are TGCAGTGCTAGATCCTTCAACAATGAGCAGTTCTTC. Amino acid sequence: CSARSFNNEQFF.

The sample holds many counts of this clonotype. The rearrangement links TRBV19 to TRBJ2-1, with a possible D match to TRBD2 (6 bases). Trimming left V 3 bases short and J 2 bases short, with 11 bases between. The CDR3 runs to 15 residues. Germline CDR1 and CDR2: LNHDA and SQIVND (reference sequence). The CDR3: CASSILASAYNEQFF. The CDR3 DNA is TGTGCCAGTAGTATTCTCGCTAGCGCCTACAATGAGCAGTTCTTC.

This rearrangement joins TRBV15 to TRBJ1-1, with D hard to call. V was clipped by 0 bases and J by 7 bases, with 12 bases between them. Per germline, CDR1 LNHNV and CDR2 YYDKDF (reference sequence). This CDR3 is built from 14 residues. The CDR3 region is CATSRDSVSGEAFF. The DNA of the CDR3 is TGTGCCACCAGCAGAGACTCCGTGTCGGGTGAAGCTTTCTTT.

The chain joins TRBV24-1 to TRBJ1-2; 10 bases align to TRBD1. The trim removed 3 bases at V and 8 bases at J, leaving 8 bases unmatched. The CDR3 runs 15 residues. Germline V CDR1 and CDR2: KGHDR, SFDVKD. The CDR3 loop is CATSDAAGTGDGYTF. CDR3 nucleotide sequence: TGTGCCACCAGTGATGCAGCCGGGACAGGGGACGGCTACACCTTC.

The chain employs TRBV13 and TRBJ2-4, with 10 bases fitting TRBD1. The CDR3 contains 15 residues. Germline loops: CDR1 PRHDT, CDR2 FYEKMQ (reference sequence). V lost 5 bases and J lost 5; bases outside the gene matches: 6. CDR3 sequence reads: CASSRTGTGENIQYF. CDR3 in DNA: TGTGCCAGCAGCCGAACCGGGACAGGGGAAAACATTCAGTACTTC.

The chain links TRBV20-1 to TRBJ2-7; the D is unclear. This CDR3 is 11 amino acids long. CDR1 and CDR2 from the germline V gene are DFQATT and SNEGSKA (reference sequence). The V gene lost 5 bases and the J gene lost 9 bases, with 14 bases spanning the gap. The CDR3 loop reads CSAQDYWGQYF. CDR3 bases: TGCAGTGCTCAAGATTATTGGGGGCAGTACTTC.

The chain couples TRBV7-8 to TRBJ2-5; no reliable D call. V dropped 3 bases and J dropped 2 bases, with 13 bases sitting between them. CDR3 size: 15 residues. Germline V lookup: CDR1 SGHVS, CDR2 FQNEAQ. As DNA, the CDR3 is TGTGCCAGCAGCTTCAACGGGTGGGGTCAAGAGACCCAGTACTTC. It yields the protein CASSFNGWGQETQYF.

This clonotype has ten or more counts. The chain joins TRBV20-1 to TRBJ2-7; 8 bases are shared with TRBD1. This CDR3 spans 12 amino acids. Germline assignment: CDR1 DFQATT and CDR2 SNEGSKA (reference sequence). Trimming cost V 4 bases and J 4 bases; bases outside gene matches: 3. The CDR3 DNA follows: TGCAGTGCTACGGACAGGGTTTACGAGCAGTACTTC. It codes for CSATDRVYEQYF.

The chain uses TRBV25-1 and TRBJ1-2; D unclear. Trimming left V 6 bases short and J 7 bases short, with 15 bases between. The CDR3 is 13 residues long. From germline, CDR1 is MGHDK and CDR2 SYGVNS. In DNA form, the CDR3 reads TGTGCCAGCAGCTTAGTGCCGTCGGGTGGCTACACCTTC. This codes for CASSLVPSGGYTF.

This clonotype was seen repeatedly, ten times or more. The chain joins TRBV29-1 to TRBJ1-2, with D maybe TRBD1 (5 bases). Germline V gives CDR1 SQVTM, CDR2 ANQGSEA. CDR3 size: 13 residues. V was shortened by 3 bases and J by 2 bases, with 10 bases between the two germline ends. The CDR3 protein is CSVEQGFNYGYTF. The CDR3 nucleotides are TGCAGCGTTGAGCAGGGATTCAACTATGGCTACACCTTC.

On this clonotype itself: Given a much more abundant clone one base away, this may be a read error. V is TRBV2 and J is TRBJ2-7; maybe TRBD1 (7 bases). V lost 0 bases to trimming and J lost 5 bases, with 17 bases between them. CDR3 length equals 16 residues. Germline V gives CDR1 SNHLY, CDR2 FYNNEI. The CDR3 here is CASSEAIGRGAHEQYF. The CDR3 DNA sequence: TGTGCCAGCAGTGAAGCCATCGGCAGGGGGGCCCACGAGCAGTACTTC.

V and J are TRBV3-1 and TRBJ2-7, with D possibly TRBD1 on 6 matching bases. The CDR3 is 16 amino acids. V gave up 4 bases and J gave up 1 base, with 17 bases separating them. Germline-derived CDR1 and CDR2 are LGHDT and YNNKEL (reference sequence). The chain's CDR3 is CASSPGRDTSSYEQYF. The CDR3 nucleotides read TGTGCCAGCAGCCCCGGTCGGGACACCTCTTCCTACGAGCAGTACTTC.

This clonotype was seen a handful of times. The J gene is TRBJ1-2, the V gene TRBV24-1; TRBD1 matches 7 bases. With V trimmed by 2 bases and J by 4 bases, 3 bases remained unmatched. The germline CDR1 and CDR2 sequences are KGHDR and SFDVKD. CDR3 length equals 14 residues. The CDR3 DNA reads as TGTGCCACCAGTGATTCCCGGACAGGCTATGGCTACACCTTC. Protein sequence: CATSDSRTGYGYTF.

Ten or more counts support this clonotype. The chain combines TRBV19 with TRBJ2-5; 9 bases match TRBD1. CDR1 LNHDA and CDR2 SQIVND come from the germline V gene (reference sequence). Unmatched junction bases numbered 7, after V lost 3 bases and J lost 5 bases. The CDR3 covers 15 residues. CDR3 in DNA: TGTGCCAGTAGTATCGTGACAGGGGGTGGGGAGACCCAGTACTTC. It encodes CASSIVTGGGETQYF.